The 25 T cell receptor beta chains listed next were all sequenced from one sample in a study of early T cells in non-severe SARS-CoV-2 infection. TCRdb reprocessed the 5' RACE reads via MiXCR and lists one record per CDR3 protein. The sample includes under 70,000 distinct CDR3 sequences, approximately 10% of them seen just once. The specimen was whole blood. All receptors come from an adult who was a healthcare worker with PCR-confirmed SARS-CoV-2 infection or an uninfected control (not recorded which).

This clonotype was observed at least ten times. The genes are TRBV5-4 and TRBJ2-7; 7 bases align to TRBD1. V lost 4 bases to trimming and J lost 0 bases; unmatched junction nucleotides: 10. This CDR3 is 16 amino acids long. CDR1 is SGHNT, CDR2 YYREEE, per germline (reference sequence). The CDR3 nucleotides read TGTGCCAGCAGCCCTTCGACAGGGATTCCCTCCTACGAGCAGTACTTC. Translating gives CASSPSTGIPSYEQYF.

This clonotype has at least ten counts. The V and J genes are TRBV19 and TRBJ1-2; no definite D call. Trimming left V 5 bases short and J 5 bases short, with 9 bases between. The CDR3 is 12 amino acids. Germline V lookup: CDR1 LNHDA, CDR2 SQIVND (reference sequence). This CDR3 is CASSLELYGYTF. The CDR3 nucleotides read TGTGCCAGTAGTCTCGAGCTGTATGGCTACACCTTC. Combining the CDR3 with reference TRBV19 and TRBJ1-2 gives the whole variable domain DGGITQSPKYLFRKEGQNVTLSCEQNLNHDAMYWYRQDPGQGLRLIYYSQIVNDFQKGDIAEGYSVSREKKESFPLTVTSAQKNPTAFYLCASSLELYGYTFGSGTRLTVV.

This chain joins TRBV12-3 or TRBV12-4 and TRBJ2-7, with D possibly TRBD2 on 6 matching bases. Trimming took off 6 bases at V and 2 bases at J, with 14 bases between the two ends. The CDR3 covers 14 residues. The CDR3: CASRSAGLTYEQYF. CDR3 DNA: TGTGCCAGCAGGTCCGCGGGACTCACCTACGAGCAGTACTTC.

In DNA, the CDR3 is TGTGCCAGCAGTTTGGTGCAGGGCTCAGATACGCAGTATTTT. Protein sequence: CASSLVQGSDTQYF. The chain has TRBV28 and TRBJ2-3; a weak D match, TRBD1 (5 bases). Germline CDR1 and CDR2: MDHEN and SYDVKM. The V end was cut by 3 bases, the J end by 4 bases, with 11 bases between. This CDR3 comprises 14 residues. Full variable domain (remainder filled in from reference TRBV28 and TRBJ2-3): DVKVTQSSRYLVKRTGEKVFLECVQDMDHENMFWYRQDPGLGLRLIYFSYDVKMKEKGDIPEGYSVSREKKERFSLILESASTNQTSMYLCASSLVQGSDTQYFGPGTRLTVL.

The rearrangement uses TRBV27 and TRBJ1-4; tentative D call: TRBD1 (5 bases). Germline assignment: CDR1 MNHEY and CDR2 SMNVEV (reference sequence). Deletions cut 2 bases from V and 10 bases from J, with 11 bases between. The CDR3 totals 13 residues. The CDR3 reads CASSLRGQGKLFF. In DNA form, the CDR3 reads TGTGCCAGCAGTTTACGGGGCCAAGGAAAACTGTTTTTT.

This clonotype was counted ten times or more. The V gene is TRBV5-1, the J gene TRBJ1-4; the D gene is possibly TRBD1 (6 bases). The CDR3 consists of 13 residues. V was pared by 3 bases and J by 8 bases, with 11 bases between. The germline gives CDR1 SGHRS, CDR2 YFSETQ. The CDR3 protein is CASSSGAREKLFF. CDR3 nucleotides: TGCGCCAGCAGCTCGGGGGCACGAGAAAAACTGTTTTTT.

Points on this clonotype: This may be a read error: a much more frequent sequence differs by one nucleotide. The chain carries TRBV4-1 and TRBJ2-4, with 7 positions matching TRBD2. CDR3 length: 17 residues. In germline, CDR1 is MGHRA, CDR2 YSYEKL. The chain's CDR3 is CTSSQVGTSATKRIQYF. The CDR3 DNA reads TGCACCAGCAGCCAAGTTGGTACTAGCGCGACGAAGAGGATTCAGTACTTC.

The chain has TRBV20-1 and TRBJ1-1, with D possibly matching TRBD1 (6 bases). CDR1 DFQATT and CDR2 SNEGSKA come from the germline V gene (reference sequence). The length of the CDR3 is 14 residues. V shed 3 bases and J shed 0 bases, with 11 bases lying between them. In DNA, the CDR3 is TGCAGTGCTAGGTGGGCAGGGGTGAACACTGAAGCTTTCTTT. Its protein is CSARWAGVNTEAFF.

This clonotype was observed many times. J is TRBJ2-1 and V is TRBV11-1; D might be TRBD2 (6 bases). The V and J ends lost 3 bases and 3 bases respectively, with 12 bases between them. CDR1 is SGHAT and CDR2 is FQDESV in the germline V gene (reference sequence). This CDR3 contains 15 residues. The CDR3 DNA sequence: TGTGCCAGCAGCTTGGGGGGTCACATCTACAATGAGCAGTTCTTC. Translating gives CASSLGGHIYNEQFF.

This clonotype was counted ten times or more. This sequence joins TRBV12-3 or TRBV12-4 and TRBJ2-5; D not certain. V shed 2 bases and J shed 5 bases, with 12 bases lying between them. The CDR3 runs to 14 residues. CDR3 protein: CASSLTPDEETQYF. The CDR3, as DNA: TGTGCCAGCAGTTTAACGCCAGACGAGGAGACCCAGTACTTC.

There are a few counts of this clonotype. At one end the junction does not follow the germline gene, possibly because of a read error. DNA for the CDR3: TGCGCCAGCAGTGAGTCAGGGGCCCAGAATGGAAAACTGTTTTTT. Residues: CASSESGAQNGKLFF. The chain employs TRBV10-2 and TRBJ1-4, with a possible D match to TRBD1 (5 bases). Looked up from germline, CDR1 is WSHSY and CDR2 is SAAADI. This CDR3 has 15 residues.

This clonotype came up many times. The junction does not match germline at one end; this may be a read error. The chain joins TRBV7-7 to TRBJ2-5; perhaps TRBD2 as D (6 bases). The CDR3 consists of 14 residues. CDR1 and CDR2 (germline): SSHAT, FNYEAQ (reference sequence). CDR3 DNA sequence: TGTGCTAGCAGCACGGGACTGCTCGGCGAGACCCAGTACTTC. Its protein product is CASSTGLLGETQYF.

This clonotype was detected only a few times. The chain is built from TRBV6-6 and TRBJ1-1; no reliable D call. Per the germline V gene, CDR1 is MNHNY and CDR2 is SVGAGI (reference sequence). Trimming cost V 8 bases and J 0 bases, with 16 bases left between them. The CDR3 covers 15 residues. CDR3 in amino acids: CASGSSALLNTEAFF. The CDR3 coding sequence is TGTGCCAGCGGCTCGTCGGCCCTTCTGAACACTGAAGCTTTCTTT.

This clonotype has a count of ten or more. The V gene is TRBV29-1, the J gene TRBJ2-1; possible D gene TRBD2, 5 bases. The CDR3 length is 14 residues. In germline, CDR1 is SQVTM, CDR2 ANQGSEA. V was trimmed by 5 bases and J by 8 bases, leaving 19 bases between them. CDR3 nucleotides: TGCAGCGTTAGTAGGCGGGCCACCGGGGATGAGCAGTTCTTC. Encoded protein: CSVSRRATGDEQFF.

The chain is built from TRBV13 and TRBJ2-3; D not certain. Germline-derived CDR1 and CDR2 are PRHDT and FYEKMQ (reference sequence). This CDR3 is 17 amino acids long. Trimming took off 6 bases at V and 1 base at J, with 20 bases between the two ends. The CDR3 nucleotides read TGTGCCAGCAGGCCCGGCCGTTCTAGGGATCGCACAGATACGCAGTATTTT. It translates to CASRPGRSRDRTDTQYF.

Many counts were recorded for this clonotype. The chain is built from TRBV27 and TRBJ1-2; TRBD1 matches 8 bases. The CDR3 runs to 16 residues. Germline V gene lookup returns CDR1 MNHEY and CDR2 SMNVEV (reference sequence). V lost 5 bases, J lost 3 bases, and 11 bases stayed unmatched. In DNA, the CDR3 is TGTGCCAGCAGTCTCCGCAGGGGGCACCCTGACTATGGCTACACCTTC. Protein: CASSLRRGHPDYGYTF.

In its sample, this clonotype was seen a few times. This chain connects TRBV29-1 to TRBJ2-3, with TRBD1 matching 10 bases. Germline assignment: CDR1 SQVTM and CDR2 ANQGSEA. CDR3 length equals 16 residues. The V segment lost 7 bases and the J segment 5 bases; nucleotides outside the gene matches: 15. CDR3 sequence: CSAAGDRGVQLDTQYF. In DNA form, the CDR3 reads TGCAGCGCCGCAGGGGACAGGGGCGTACAACTAGATACGCAGTATTTT.

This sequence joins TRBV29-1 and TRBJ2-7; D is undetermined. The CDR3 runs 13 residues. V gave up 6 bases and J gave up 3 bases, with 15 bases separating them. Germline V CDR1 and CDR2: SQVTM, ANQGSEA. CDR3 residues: CSVAGRFFYEQYF. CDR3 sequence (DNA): TGCAGCGTAGCCGGGCGGTTTTTCTACGAGCAGTACTTC.

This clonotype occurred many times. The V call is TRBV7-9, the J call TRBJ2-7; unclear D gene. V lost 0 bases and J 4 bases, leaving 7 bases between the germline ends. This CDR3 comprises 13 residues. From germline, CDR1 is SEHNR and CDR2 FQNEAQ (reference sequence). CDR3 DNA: TGTGCCAGCAGCTTAGCAACAAATTACGAGCAGTACTTC. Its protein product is CASSLATNYEQYF.

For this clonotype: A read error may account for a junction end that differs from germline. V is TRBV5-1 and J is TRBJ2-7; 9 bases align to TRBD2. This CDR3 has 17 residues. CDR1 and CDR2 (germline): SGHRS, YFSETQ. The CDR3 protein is CPSSSHGGGGRAYEQYF. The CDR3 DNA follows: TGCCCCAGCAGCTCACACGGTGGCGGCGGGAGGGCTTACGAGCAGTACTTC.

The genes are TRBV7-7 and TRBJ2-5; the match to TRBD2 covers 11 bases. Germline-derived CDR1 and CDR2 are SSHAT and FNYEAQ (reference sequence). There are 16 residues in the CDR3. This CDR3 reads CVSSIGLAGLQETQYF. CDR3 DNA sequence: TGTGTTAGCAGCATCGGACTAGCGGGCCTCCAAGAGACCCAGTACTTC.

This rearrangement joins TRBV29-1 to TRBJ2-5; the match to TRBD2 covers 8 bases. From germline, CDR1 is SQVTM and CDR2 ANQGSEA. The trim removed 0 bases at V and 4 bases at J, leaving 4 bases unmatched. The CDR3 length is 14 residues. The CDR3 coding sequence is TGCAGCGTTGAAGATCTTCGGGGGGGAGAGACCCAGTACTTC. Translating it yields CSVEDLRGGETQYF.

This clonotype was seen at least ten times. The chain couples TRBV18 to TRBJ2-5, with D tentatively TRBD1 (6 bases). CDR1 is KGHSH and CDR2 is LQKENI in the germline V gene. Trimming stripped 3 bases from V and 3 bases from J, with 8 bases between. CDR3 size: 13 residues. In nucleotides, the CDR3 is TGTGCCAGCTCACCGGGACAAAAAGAGACCCAGTACTTC. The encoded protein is CASSPGQKETQYF.

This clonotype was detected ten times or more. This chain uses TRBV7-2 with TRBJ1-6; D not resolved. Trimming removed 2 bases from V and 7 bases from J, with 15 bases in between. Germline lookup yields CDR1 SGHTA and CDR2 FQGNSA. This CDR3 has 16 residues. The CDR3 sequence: CASSLLRDRLNSPLHF. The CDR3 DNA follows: TGTGCCAGCAGCTTACTTAGAGACCGGCTAAATTCACCCCTCCACTTT.

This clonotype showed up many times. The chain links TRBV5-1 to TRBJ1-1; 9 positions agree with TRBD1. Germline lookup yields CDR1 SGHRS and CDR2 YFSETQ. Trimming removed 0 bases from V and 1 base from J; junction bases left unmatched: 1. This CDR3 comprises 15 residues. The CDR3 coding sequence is TGCGCCAGCAGCTTGGAGGGACAGGGGAACACTGAAGCTTTCTTT. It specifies CASSLEGQGNTEAFF.